The clone carrying this T cell receptor (beta chain) was detected a few times. Its antigen remains unknown. These data come from a study of early T cells in non-severe SARS-CoV-2 infection. Study-level background: Sequencing used unsorted whole-blood bulk RNA, so chains lack pairing. Findings and caveats of the study: Using VDJdb, the matching emphasized anti-spike CD8 responses while missing private and CD4 specificities.

Germline V gene lookup returns CDR1 SQVTM and CDR2 ANQGSEA. The CDR3 spans 14 residues. V trimming: 2 bases; J trimming: 2 bases; junction bases outside the gene matches: 4. The TCR library protocol attached unique molecular identifiers to the individual cDNA molecules. TCRdb re-called the 5' RACE reads with MiXCR, one entry per CDR3 protein. The repertoire holds 30,000 or so distinct CDR3 sequences, with approximately 5.6% as singletons. This receptor was obtained from an adult who was a healthcare worker with PCR-confirmed SARS-CoV-2 infection or an uninfected control (not recorded which). The genes are TRBV29-1 and TRBJ2-3; TRBD2 aligns across 7 bases. Sequences were obtained from whole blood. CDR3 DNA sequence: TGCAGCGTTGAAAGGCTAGCGGCCACAGATACGCAGTATTTT. Translated, it gives CSVERLAATDTQYF.